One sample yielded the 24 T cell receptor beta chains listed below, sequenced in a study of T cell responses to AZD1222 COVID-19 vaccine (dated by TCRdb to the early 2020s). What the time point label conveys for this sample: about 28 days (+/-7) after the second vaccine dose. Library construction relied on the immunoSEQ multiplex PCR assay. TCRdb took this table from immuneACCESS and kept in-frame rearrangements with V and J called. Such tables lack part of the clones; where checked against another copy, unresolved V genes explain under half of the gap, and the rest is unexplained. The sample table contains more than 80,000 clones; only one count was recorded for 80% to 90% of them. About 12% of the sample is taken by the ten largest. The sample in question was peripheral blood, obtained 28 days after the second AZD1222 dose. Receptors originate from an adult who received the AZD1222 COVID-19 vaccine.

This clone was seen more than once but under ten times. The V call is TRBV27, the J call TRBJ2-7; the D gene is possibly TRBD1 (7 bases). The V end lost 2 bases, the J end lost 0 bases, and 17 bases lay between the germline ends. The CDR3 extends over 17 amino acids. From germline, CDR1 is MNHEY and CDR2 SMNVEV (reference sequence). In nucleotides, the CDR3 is TGTGCCAGCAGTTTACGACCACGGAGGGACAGCTCCTACGAGCAGTACTTC. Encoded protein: CASSLRPRRDSSYEQYF.

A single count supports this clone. The CDR3 here is CASSLSSGFRNEQFF. CDR3 in DNA: TGTGCCAGCAGCTTATCGTCTGGGTTTCGGAATGAGCAGTTCTTC. The chain links TRBV7-9 to TRBJ2-1; D gene uncertain. V was trimmed by 2 bases and J by 7 bases, leaving 15 bases between them. The length of the CDR3 is 15 residues. Per germline, CDR1 SEHNR and CDR2 FQNEAQ (reference sequence).

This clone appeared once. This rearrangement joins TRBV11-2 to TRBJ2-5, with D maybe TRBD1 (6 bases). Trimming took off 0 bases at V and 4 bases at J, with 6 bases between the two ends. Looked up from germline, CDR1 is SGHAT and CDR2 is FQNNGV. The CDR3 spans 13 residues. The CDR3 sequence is CASSLDRGETQYF. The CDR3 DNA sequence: TGTGCCAGCAGCTTAGACAGGGGAGAGACCCAGTACTTC.

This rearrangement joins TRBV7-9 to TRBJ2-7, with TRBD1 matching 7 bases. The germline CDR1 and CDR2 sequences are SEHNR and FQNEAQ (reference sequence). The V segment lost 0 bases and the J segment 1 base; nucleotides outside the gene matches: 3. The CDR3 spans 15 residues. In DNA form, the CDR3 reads TGTGCCAGCAGCTTAGCCTCGGGACAGTCCTACGAGCAGTACTTC. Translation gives CASSLASGQSYEQYF.

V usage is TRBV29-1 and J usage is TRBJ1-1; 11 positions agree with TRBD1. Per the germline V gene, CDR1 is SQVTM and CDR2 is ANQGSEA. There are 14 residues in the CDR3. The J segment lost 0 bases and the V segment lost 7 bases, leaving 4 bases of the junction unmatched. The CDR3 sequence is CSGGQGGMNTEAFF. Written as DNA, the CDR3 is TGCAGCGGGGGACAGGGGGGCATGAACACTGAAGCTTTCTTT.

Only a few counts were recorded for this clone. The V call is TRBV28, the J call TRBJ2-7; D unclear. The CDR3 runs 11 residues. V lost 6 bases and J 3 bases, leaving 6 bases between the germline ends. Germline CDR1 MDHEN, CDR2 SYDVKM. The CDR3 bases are TGTGCCAGCAGACATGACTACGAGCAGTACTTC. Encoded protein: CASRHDYEQYF.

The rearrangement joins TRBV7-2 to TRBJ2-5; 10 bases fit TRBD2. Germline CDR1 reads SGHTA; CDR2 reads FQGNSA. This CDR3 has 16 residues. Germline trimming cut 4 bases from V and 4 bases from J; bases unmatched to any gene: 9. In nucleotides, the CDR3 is TGTGCCAGCAGCTCCAGCGGGGGGGCAGGTGGAGAGACCCAGTACTTC. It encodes CASSSSGGAGGETQYF.

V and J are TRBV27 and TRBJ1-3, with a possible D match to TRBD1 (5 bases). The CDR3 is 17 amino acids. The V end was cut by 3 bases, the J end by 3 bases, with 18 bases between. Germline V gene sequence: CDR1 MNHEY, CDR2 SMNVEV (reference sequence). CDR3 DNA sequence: TGTGCCAGCAGTTTGGTGGGACCCTCTTTGGGTGGAAACACCATATATTTT. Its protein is CASSLVGPSLGGNTIYF.

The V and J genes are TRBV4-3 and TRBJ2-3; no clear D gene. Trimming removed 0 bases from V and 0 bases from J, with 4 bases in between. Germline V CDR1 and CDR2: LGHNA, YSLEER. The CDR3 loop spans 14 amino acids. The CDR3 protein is CASSQDSSTDTQYF. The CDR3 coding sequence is TGCGCCAGCAGCCAAGACTCTAGCACAGATACGCAGTATTTT.

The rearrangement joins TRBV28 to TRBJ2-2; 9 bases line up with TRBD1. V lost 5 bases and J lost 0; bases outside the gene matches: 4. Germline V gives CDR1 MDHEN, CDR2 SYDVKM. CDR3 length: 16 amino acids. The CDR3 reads CASSPTGGPNTGELFF. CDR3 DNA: TGTGCCAGCAGTCCTACAGGGGGCCCGAACACCGGGGAGCTGTTTTTT.

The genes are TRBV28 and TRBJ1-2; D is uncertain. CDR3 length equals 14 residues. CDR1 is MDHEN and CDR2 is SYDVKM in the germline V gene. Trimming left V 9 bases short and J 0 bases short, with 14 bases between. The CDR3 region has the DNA TGTGCCAGTAGAGAGGCGCTGACTAACTATGGCTACACCTTC. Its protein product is CASREALTNYGYTF.

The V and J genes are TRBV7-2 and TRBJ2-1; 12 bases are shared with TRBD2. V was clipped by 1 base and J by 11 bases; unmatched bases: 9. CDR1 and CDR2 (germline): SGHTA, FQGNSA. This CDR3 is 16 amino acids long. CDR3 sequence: CASSLVLAGGGRKQFF. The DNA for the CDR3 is TGTGCCAGCAGCTTAGTGCTAGCGGGAGGGGGACGGAAGCAGTTCTTC.

The CDR3 DNA sequence: TGCGCCAGCAGGGAAGCGGGAACGAACACCGGGGAGCTGTTTTTT. This encodes CASREAGTNTGELFF. The rearrangement uses TRBV5-1 and TRBJ2-2; TRBD2 aligns across 7 bases. The CDR3 consists of 15 residues. Germline CDR1 SGHRS, CDR2 YFSETQ. Trimming at V came to 5 bases and at J to 0 bases, leaving 4 bases not matched to a gene.

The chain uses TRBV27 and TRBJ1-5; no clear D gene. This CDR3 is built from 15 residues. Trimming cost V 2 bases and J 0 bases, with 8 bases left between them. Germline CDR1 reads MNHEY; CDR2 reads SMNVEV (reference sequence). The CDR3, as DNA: TGTGCCAGCAGTTTAACTTCAGATAGCAATCAGCCCCAGCATTTT. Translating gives CASSLTSDSNQPQHF.

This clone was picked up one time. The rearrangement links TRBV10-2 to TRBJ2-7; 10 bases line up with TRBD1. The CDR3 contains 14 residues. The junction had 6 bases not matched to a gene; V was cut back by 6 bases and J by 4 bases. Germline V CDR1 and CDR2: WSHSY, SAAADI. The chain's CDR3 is CASSGTGVWYEQYV. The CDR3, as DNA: TGCGCCAGCAGCGGGACAGGGGTCTGGTACGAGCAGTACGTC.

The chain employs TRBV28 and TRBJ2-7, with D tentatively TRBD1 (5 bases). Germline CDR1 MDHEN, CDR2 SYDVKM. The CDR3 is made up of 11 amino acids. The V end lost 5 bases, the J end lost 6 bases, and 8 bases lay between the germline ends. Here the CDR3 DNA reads TGTGCCAGCAGTAACAGGAGCGAGCAGTACTTC. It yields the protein CASSNRSEQYF.

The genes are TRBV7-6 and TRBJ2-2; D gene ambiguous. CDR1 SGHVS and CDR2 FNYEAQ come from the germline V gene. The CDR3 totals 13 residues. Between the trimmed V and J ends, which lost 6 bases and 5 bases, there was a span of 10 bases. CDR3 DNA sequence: TGTGCCAGCAGTCTTAGTGGGACCGGGGAGCTGTTTTTT. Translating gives CASSLSGTGELFF.

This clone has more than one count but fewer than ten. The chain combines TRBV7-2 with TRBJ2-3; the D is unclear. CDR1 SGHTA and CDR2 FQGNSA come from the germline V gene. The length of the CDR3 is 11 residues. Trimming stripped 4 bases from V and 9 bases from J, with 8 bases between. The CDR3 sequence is CASSSKATQYF. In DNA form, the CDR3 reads TGTGCCAGCAGCTCGAAAGCCACGCAGTATTTT.

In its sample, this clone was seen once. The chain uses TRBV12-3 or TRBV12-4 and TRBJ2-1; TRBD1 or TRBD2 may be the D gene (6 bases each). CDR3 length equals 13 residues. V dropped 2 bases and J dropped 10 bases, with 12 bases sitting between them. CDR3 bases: TGTGCCAGCAGTTTACGGGGGCTGGACGAGCAGTTCTTC. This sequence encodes CASSLRGLDEQFF.

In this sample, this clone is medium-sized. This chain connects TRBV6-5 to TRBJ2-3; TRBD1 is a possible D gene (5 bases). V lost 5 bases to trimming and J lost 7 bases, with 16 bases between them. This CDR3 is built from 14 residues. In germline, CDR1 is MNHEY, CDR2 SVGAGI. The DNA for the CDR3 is TGTGCCAGCAGTCCCGAGGCAGGGCTGCATACGCAGTATTTT. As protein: CASSPEAGLHTQYF.

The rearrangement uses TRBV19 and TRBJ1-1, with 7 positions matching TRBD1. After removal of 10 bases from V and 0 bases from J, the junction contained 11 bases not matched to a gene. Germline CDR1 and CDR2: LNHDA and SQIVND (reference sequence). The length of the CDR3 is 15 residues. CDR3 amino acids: CATYSPGTVNTEAFF. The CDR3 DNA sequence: TGTGCCACCTATTCCCCCGGGACAGTGAACACTGAAGCTTTCTTT.

The CDR3 DNA is TGTGCCAGCACCCCAAGGGGACAGGTCAATTCACCCCTCCACTTT. Translating it yields CASTPRGQVNSPLHF. V usage is TRBV6-2 or TRBV6-3 and J usage is TRBJ1-6; 8 bases map to TRBD1. Trimming at V came to 7 bases and at J to 7 bases, leaving 9 bases not matched to a gene. The CDR3 is 15 amino acids. Germline CDR1 is MNHEY and CDR2 is SVGEGT.

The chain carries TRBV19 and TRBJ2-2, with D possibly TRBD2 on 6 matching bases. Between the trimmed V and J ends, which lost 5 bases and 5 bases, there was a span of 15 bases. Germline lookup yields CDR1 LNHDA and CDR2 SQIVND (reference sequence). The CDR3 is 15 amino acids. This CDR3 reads CASSWRASWTGELFF. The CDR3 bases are TGTGCCAGTAGTTGGAGGGCGTCTTGGACCGGGGAGCTGTTTTTT. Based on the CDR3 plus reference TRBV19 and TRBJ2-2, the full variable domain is DGGITQSPKYLFRKEGQNVTLSCEQNLNHDAMYWYRQDPGQGLRLIYYSQIVNDFQKGDIAEGYSVSREKKESFPLTVTSAQKNPTAFYLCASSWRASWTGELFFGEGSRLTVL.

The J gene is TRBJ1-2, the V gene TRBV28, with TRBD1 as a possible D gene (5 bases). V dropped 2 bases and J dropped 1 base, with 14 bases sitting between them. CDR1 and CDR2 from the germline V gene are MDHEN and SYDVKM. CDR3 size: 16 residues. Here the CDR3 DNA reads TGTGCCAGCAGTTTAGGGATGACAGTCCATAACTATGGCTACACCTTC. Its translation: CASSLGMTVHNYGYTF.